The 14 T cell receptor beta chains presented below share a single source sample, sequenced in a study of control samples from healthy donors and cancer patients. Measured with immunoSEQ multiplex PCR; TCRdb has only the in-frame clones, and not every one. This sample yields some 74,000 clones, of which nearly 85% are seen a single time; 15% to 17% belongs to the top ten. Sequencing was carried out using blood. Receptors originate from a man aged 55 to 69 in good health.

The chain combines TRBV29-1 with TRBJ2-1; TRBD1 matches at 9 bases. Germline CDR1 is SQVTM and CDR2 is ANQGSEA. The trim removed 2 bases at V and 8 bases at J, leaving 4 bases unmatched. This CDR3 comprises 13 residues. CDR3 in amino acids: CSVERDRADEQFF. The CDR3 coding sequence is TGCAGCGTTGAAAGGGACAGGGCGGATGAGCAGTTCTTC.

This clone was seen a few times. This chain links TRBV7-9 with TRBJ2-1; D not resolved. V gave up 11 bases and J gave up 0 bases, with 5 bases separating them. There are 11 residues in the CDR3. Germline V gene lookup returns CDR1 SEHNR and CDR2 FQNEAQ (reference sequence). The CDR3 sequence: CAWSSYNEQFF. In nucleotides, the CDR3 is TGTGCCTGGAGCTCCTACAATGAGCAGTTCTTC.

To note about this clone: The sample contains more than one DNA sequence encoding this CDR3. The CDR3 region has the DNA TGTGCCAGCAGTTACTCCGGGACAGGGGGGCCAGATACGCAGTATTTT. It is translated as CASSYSGTGGPDTQYF. This chain links TRBV6-5 with TRBJ2-3; TRBD1 matches at 11 bases. The CDR3 consists of 16 residues. V dropped 0 bases and J dropped 4; count of bases not matched to a gene: 3. CDR1 and CDR2 (germline): MNHEY, SVGAGI.

Here the CDR3 reads CSVVGQVNTEAFF. CDR3 coding DNA: TGCAGCGTTGTAGGACAGGTGAACACTGAAGCTTTCTTT. This sequence joins TRBV29-1 and TRBJ1-1, with 7 nucleotides matching TRBD1. This CDR3 has 13 amino acids. Germline lookup yields CDR1 SQVTM and CDR2 ANQGSEA. V was pared by 4 bases and J by 0 bases, with 2 bases of the junction left unmatched.

V is TRBV6-2 or TRBV6-3 and J is TRBJ2-7; 7 nucleotides match TRBD1. J was trimmed by 7 bases and V by 5 bases; bases with no gene match: 11. The CDR3 length is 14 residues. Germline values: CDR1 MNHEY, CDR2 SVGEGT. In nucleotides, the CDR3 is TGTGCCAGCAGTAGGACAGGAACACCCCGGGAGCAGTACTTC. Its protein is CASSRTGTPREQYF.

The chain is built from TRBV6-2 or TRBV6-3 and TRBJ1-1, with TRBD1 matching over 7 bases. V gave up 4 bases and J gave up 1 base; unmatched junction bases: 12. The CDR3 runs 17 residues. CDR1 is MNHEY, CDR2 SVGEGT, per germline. This CDR3 reads CASSSTTRGTGNTEAFF. The CDR3 DNA is TGTGCCAGCAGTTCCACTACCAGGGGGACCGGGAACACTGAAGCTTTCTTT.

This chain uses TRBV28 with TRBJ2-3, with 14 positions matching TRBD2. Germline V lookup: CDR1 MDHEN, CDR2 SYDVKM. The CDR3 covers 15 residues. V lost 5 bases, J lost 6 bases, and 4 bases stayed unmatched. The CDR3 region is CASSKRTSGRDTQYF. CDR3 coding DNA: TGTGCCAGCAGTAAGAGGACTAGCGGGAGGGATACGCAGTATTTT.

The rearrangement uses TRBV7-9 and TRBJ2-3; D perhaps matches TRBD2 (6 bases). V lost 5 bases and J lost 0, with 9 bases in between. Germline V gives CDR1 SEHNR, CDR2 FQNEAQ (reference sequence). CDR3 length: 14 residues. CDR3 loop: CASSPTSSTDTQYF. CDR3 sequence (DNA): TGTGCCAGCAGCCCTACTAGCAGCACAGATACGCAGTATTTT.

The gene calls are TRBV7-2 and TRBJ2-3; 8 bases align to TRBD2. V lost 5 bases, J lost 12 bases, and 16 bases stayed unmatched. Germline lookup yields CDR1 SGHTA and CDR2 FQGNSA. The CDR3 extends over 15 amino acids. The DNA for the CDR3 is TGTGCCAGCAGCCCAGCGGGGGCCTACGGAGCCCGTCAGTATTTT. Translating it yields CASSPAGAYGARQYF.

The chain couples TRBV5-1 to TRBJ2-2; 7 nucleotides line up with TRBD2. Germline V lookup: CDR1 SGHRS, CDR2 YFSETQ. This CDR3 is built from 15 residues. J gave up 4 bases and V 1 base, and 4 bases lay outside the gene matches. Written as DNA, the CDR3 is TGCGCCAGCAGCTTGTTTCGGGAGGTCACCGGGGAGCTGTTTTTT. Its translation is CASSLFREVTGELFF.

The CDR3 loop is CASRDRLAGERSDTQYF. The CDR3, as DNA: TGTGCCAGCAGGGACAGGCTAGCGGGAGAAAGGTCGGATACGCAGTATTTT. The chain is built from TRBV28 and TRBJ2-3; 10 bases agree with TRBD2. From germline, CDR1 is MDHEN and CDR2 SYDVKM. Trimming at V came to 6 bases and at J to 6 bases, leaving 15 bases not matched to a gene. This CDR3 has 17 amino acids.

This chain uses TRBV6-5 with TRBJ1-2; possibly TRBD1 for D (5 bases). Between the trimmed V and J ends, which lost 4 bases and 2 bases, there was a span of 8 bases. Germline CDR1 MNHEY, CDR2 SVGAGI. The CDR3 contains 13 residues. CDR3 residues: CASSWGSNYGYTF. The CDR3 bases are TGTGCCAGCAGTTGGGGCAGCAACTATGGCTACACCTTC.

This chain links TRBV6-6 with TRBJ2-7, with 7 bases aligning to TRBD2. CDR3 length: 13 residues. Per the germline V gene, CDR1 is MNHNY and CDR2 is SVGAGI (reference sequence). V was clipped by 5 bases and J by 2 bases; unmatched bases: 3. The CDR3 protein is CASSPAGAYEQYF. The CDR3 DNA is TGTGCCAGCAGTCCCGCGGGGGCCTACGAGCAGTACTTC.

This clone was observed once. The gene calls are TRBV7-2 and TRBJ2-7, with D unresolved. Deletions cut 4 bases from V and 3 bases from J, with 16 bases between. In germline, CDR1 is SGHTA, CDR2 FQGNSA. CDR3 length: 15 amino acids. This CDR3 reads CASSSTRGSGYEQYF. For the CDR3, the DNA is TGTGCCAGCAGCTCCACCCGTGGGTCAGGCTACGAGCAGTACTTC.